A selection of T cell receptor beta chains follows, all from one sample in a study of T cell changes during pregnancy in multiple sclerosis. Clones were read by immunoSEQ multiplex PCR, and TCRdb kept only the in-frame ones, dropping some. The profile covers 65,000 to 90,000 clones, with about 90% appearing a single time and roughly 4% taken by the ten largest. The source was PBMCs, collected in the first trimester of pregnancy. These receptors came from a female donor in good health, serving as a control in a pregnancy study. Some clones in this sample may be carry-over from other donors' samples. CDR3s include the opening cysteine and the closing phenylalanine or tryptophan. The D gene is left open where the match is weak. Expanded clones get a size class; other rows say once, few or many, or leave the size out.

V	J	D	size	CDR3	DNA
TRBV28	TRBJ1-5	.	.	CASNHPGTINQPQHF	TGTGCCAGCAACCATCCCGGGACTATCAATCAGCCCCAGCATTTT
TRBV5-4	TRBJ2-1	.	.	CASSLGQDSYNEQFF	TGTGCCAGCAGCTTGGGACAGGACTCCTACAATGAGCAGTTCTTC
TRBV19	TRBJ1-3	.	.	CASSIDRQWAGNTIYF	TGTGCCAGTAGTATAGACCGACAGTGGGCTGGAAACACCATATATTTT
TRBV7-9	TRBJ1-1	.	few	CASSALQVTEAFF	TGTGCCAGCAGCGCGCTACAGGTGACTGAAGCTTTCTTT
TRBV19	TRBJ2-3	TRBD1	.	CASSIRTGYTDTQYF	TGTGCCAGTAGTATTCGGACAGGATACACAGATACGCAGTATTTT
TRBV28	TRBJ1-1	.	once	CASSSTFRGPNTEAFF	TGTGCCAGCAGTTCCACATTCCGGGGTCCGAACACTGAAGCTTTCTTT
TRBV7-9	TRBJ2-1	TRBD2	few	CASSLAAGRDEQFF	TGTGCCAGCAGCTTAGCGGCAGGGAGGGATGAGCAGTTCTTC
TRBV19	TRBJ1-5	.	medium-sized	CASSIIREVQPQHF	TGTGCCAGTAGTATAATCAGGGAAGTACAGCCCCAGCATTTT
TRBV27	TRBJ1-2	TRBD1	.	CASSLGPPGQGYGYTF	TGTGCCAGCAGTTTAGGGCCTCCGGGACAGGGCTATGGCTACACCTTC
TRBV4-1	TRBJ1-1	TRBD1	.	CASSTGQGPLNTEAFF	TGCGCCAGCAGCACGGGACAGGGACCCTTAAACACTGAAGCTTTCTTT
TRBV28	TRBJ2-1	.	.	CASTPLTGSYNEQFF	TGTGCCAGCACCCCTCTGACGGGGTCCTACAATGAGCAGTTCTTC
TRBV15	TRBJ2-2	TRBD2	.	CATRNPGAGGPTGELFF	TGTGCCACCCGTAACCCAGGAGCGGGAGGGCCTACCGGGGAGCTGTTTTTT
TRBV19	TRBJ1-5	TRBD1	.	CASTEDRLNQPQHF	TGTGCCAGTACCGAGGACAGGTTAAACCAGCCCCAGCATTTT
TRBV2	TRBJ2-7	TRBD1	.	CASSEGDWGDRGHEQYF	TGTGCCAGCAGTGAAGGGGATTGGGGGGACAGGGGCCACGAGCAGTACTTC
TRBV11-2	TRBJ2-7	TRBD2	.	CASSLDGLAGGREQYF	TGTGCCAGCAGCTTAGACGGGCTAGCGGGGGGTCGCGAGCAGTACTTC
TRBV29-1	TRBJ1-1	.	.	CSVVGQGISEAFF	TGCAGCGTTGTGGGGCAGGGGATCTCTGAAGCTTTCTTT
TRBV11-2	TRBJ1-2	TRBD1	.	CASSPPPGQALDGYTF	TGTGCCAGCAGCCCACCTCCGGGACAGGCCTTGGATGGCTACACCTTC
TRBV15	TRBJ1-1	.	.	CATSPDSTVDTEAFF	TGTGCCACCAGCCCGGATTCTACAGTGGACACTGAAGCTTTCTTT
TRBV28	TRBJ2-1	TRBD2	.	CASSPTPWLAGPYNEQFF	TGTGCCAGCAGTCCCACCCCGTGGCTAGCGGGACCGTACAATGAGCAGTTCTTC
TRBV28	TRBJ1-5	.	.	CASSPLGLRANQPQHF	TGTGCCAGCAGTCCGCTAGGACTGAGGGCGAATCAGCCCCAGCATTTT
TRBV19	TRBJ1-6	TRBD1	.	CASSIQGGPNSPLHF	TGTGCCAGTAGTATCCAAGGGGGCCCGAATTCACCCCTCCACTTT
TRBV19	TRBJ2-7	.	.	CASSPSVGGGYEQYF	TGTGCCAGTAGTCCCTCGGTGGGGGGTGGCTACGAGCAGTACTTC
TRBV19	TRBJ2-7	.	medium-sized	CASSQSGGDNYEQYF	TGTGCCAGTAGTCAGTCGGGGGGCGATAACTACGAGCAGTACTTC
TRBV7-2	TRBJ2-3	.	.	CASQQAGYTRDTQYF	TGTGCCAGCCAGCAAGCGGGCTACACCCGAGATACGCAGTATTTT
TRBV19	TRBJ1-4	.	.	CASSIRETEKLFF	TGTGCCAGTAGTATCCGGGAGACGGAAAAACTGTTTTTT
TRBV6-5	TRBJ2-2	TRBD2	.	CASSLAGGVAGELFF	TGTGCCAGCAGTCTAGCGGGGGGGGTCGCCGGGGAGCTGTTTTTT
TRBV7-9	TRBJ1-2	.	.	CASSLGGGSYGYTF	TGTGCCAGCAGCTTAGGGGGGGGTTCCTATGGCTACACCTTC
TRBV25-1	TRBJ2-1	.	.	CASSVGRSEQFF	TGTGCCAGCAGTGTAGGGAGGAGTGAGCAGTTCTTC
TRBV10-2	TRBJ2-7	.	.	CASSELAATGQYF	TGCGCCAGCAGTGAGCTGGCAGCGACGGGGCAGTACTTC
TRBV5-6	TRBJ2-7	TRBD1	.	CASSPGQGWTYEQYF	TGTGCCAGCAGCCCAGGACAGGGGTGGACCTACGAGCAGTACTTC
TRBV6-5	TRBJ1-2	.	.	CASSYSTRLNYGYTF	TGTGCCAGCAGTTACTCGACAAGGCTTAACTATGGCTACACCTTC
TRBV4-3	TRBJ2-6	TRBD1	.	CASSQTGAGANVLTF	TGCGCCAGCAGCCAGACAGGGGCTGGGGCCAACGTCCTGACTTTC
TRBV6-5	TRBJ2-5	.	once	CASREEETQYF	TGTGCCAGCAGGGAGGAAGAGACCCAGTACTTC
TRBV6-5	TRBJ2-7	.	.	CASSPAAPYEQYF	TGTGCCAGCAGTCCCGCAGCGCCCTACGAGCAGTACTTC
TRBV5-1	TRBJ2-5	TRBD2	once	CASSPGLAGGPGLETQYF	TGCGCCAGCAGCCCGGGACTAGCGGGAGGGCCGGGTCTAGAGACCCAGTACTTC
TRBV7-6	TRBJ2-1	.	.	CASSPARDNYNEQFF	TGTGCCAGCAGCCCGGCCAGGGATAACTACAATGAGCAGTTCTTC
TRBV11-2	TRBJ1-5	.	.	CASSPNTGGNQPQHF	TGTGCCAGCAGCCCCAACACAGGTGGCAATCAGCCCCAGCATTTT
TRBV19	TRBJ2-4	.	once	CASTNPGERNIQYF	TGTGCCAGTACCAACCCCGGGGAGCGGAACATTCAGTACTTC
TRBV28	TRBJ1-2	.	.	CASSPFQVDYGYTF	TGTGCCAGCAGCCCTTTCCAGGTGGACTATGGCTACACCTTC
TRBV23-1	TRBJ2-7	.	few	CASSQSRVSNPEQYF	TGCGCCAGCAGTCAATCCCGCGTTTCGAACCCCGAGCAGTACTTC
TRBV19	TRBJ1-6	TRBD1	.	CASSIPPLGQGNSPLHF	TGTGCCAGTAGTATACCCCCTCTTGGACAGGGAAATTCACCCCTCCACTTT
TRBV11-2	TRBJ2-3	TRBD1	.	CASRDGQGTDTQYF	TGTGCCAGCAGAGATGGACAGGGTACAGATACGCAGTATTTT
TRBV5-1	TRBJ2-1	TRBD2	.	CASSSTTSAGYNEQFF	TGCGCCAGCAGCTCTACCACTAGCGCCGGGTACAATGAGCAGTTCTTC
TRBV19	TRBJ1-1	.	once	CASSRGGENTEAFF	TGTGCCAGTAGTAGGGGGGGGGAGAACACTGAAGCTTTCTTT
TRBV4-1	TRBJ2-1	TRBD2	.	CASSQASSGSGNEQFF	TGCGCCAGCAGCCAAGCCTCTAGCGGGAGTGGCAATGAGCAGTTCTTC
TRBV14	TRBJ1-3	.	.	CASSLGLRDTIYF	TGTGCCAGCAGCCTTGGACTGAGGGACACCATATATTTT
TRBV6-5	TRBJ2-1	TRBD2	.	CASSSLTGGLLDEQFF	TGTGCCAGCAGTTCCCTGACGGGAGGATTGTTGGATGAGCAGTTCTTC
TRBV7-2	TRBJ2-1	TRBD1	.	CASSHGDRGNEQFF	TGTGCCAGCAGCCATGGGGACAGGGGGAATGAGCAGTTCTTC